This T cell receptor (beta chain) comes out of a study of prognosis after radiotherapy for stage I lung cancer (dated by TCRdb to about 2021). Study-level background: Between April 2018 and early 2019, more than 15 stage I NSCLC patients were enrolled in Nanjing, China. For each of the roughly 19 patients, one blood sample was taken before SBRT and one after, so the study sequenced about 38 samples in total. Image-guided IMRT or VMAT was used to deliver SBRT in 3 to 5 fractions at a biologically effective dose of at least 100 Gy. Newly diagnosed primary stage I lung tumors occurred in 13 to 15 patients, and oligometastatic NSCLC after surgical resection of the primary tumor occurred in four to six. Every patient was deemed medically inoperable, approximately 11 because of comorbidities and several because they refused surgery. The cohort comprised more than ten men and roughly 6 women with a median age of around 74 years, ranging from 53 to 84 years. On tumor histology, twelve patients had adenocarcinoma and about seven had squamous cell carcinoma. The study profiled peripheral blood TCR beta repertoires from stage I NSCLC patients before and after stereotactic body radiotherapy and related them to distant failure. In every patient, SBRT was given without any concurrent therapy. After SBRT, distant metastases developed in four of the 19 patients at a median of about seven months, while the remaining 15 patients had no significant progression. The paper as a whole reports these results and caveats: Tumor specificity of expanded TCR clones was not determined. Unique TCR clone counts fell after SBRT (median 10,088 before versus under 8,000 after; Wilcoxon paired P=0.011). The small cohort and short follow-up limited the study, so independent validation of the findings is needed. Differences in TRBV and TRBJ usage frequencies by metastasis status were reportedly observed in two V genes at baseline and in several V and two J genes after SBRT. No adjustment for multiple comparisons was applied to any of the reported P values. Post-SBRT Shannon entropy and its change from baseline were lower in patients who developed distant metastases; baseline Shannon entropy was not associated with metastases.

Judged by its sample share, this clonotype qualifies as medium-sized (0.01 to 0.1%). The antigen it binds to is not known. Qualities for individual bases were not recorded, and no much larger clone is one base off. All patients had node-negative disease on CT and PET/CT, and none had a history of other malignancies or prior chemotherapy or radiotherapy. Roughly 5.9 milliliters of peripheral venous blood were drawn into EDTA tubes at each of two time points. PBMCs were isolated by Ficoll-Paque Plus density-gradient centrifugation. Right after collection, samples were placed at -80 degrees C and kept there until analysis. Two rounds of multiplex PCR were performed to amplify the TCR beta CDR3 region from genomic DNA. In the first round of PCR, primers specific to each TRBV and TRBJ gene were used, and the primer sequences are filed in Chinese patent CN105087789A. Universal primers were used in the second PCR round. The Roche High Pure PCR Template Preparation Kit was used to extract genomic DNA from frozen PBMCs. An Illumina HiSeq 3000 was used to sequence the libraries paired-end with 151 bp reads. The paper's data handling went like this. CutAdapt was used to discard raw reads that did not contain the multiplex PCR primer sequences. Using PEAR, the high-quality paired reads were merged into contigs. By aligning each contig to reference sequences, MiXCR assigned the TRB V, D and J gene segments to that contig. CDR3 sequences were clustered by base quality and sequence similarity to remove sequencing errors. Shannon entropy, normalized by the natural log of the productive TCR sequence number, served as the measure of diversity. To get clonality, Shannon entropy was divided by the natural log of the number of unique clonotypes, and that result was subtracted from one. Progression-free survival cut-offs for repertoire metrics were chosen using the Youden index of ROC curves, with analyses run in R 3.5.3. The public sequencing data were trimmed at Q25 with fastp and processed into clonotypes with MiXCR by TCRdb, which kept only in-frame beta chains. For every CDR3 protein sequence, its rows merge into one entry that carries the most common genes and DNA. For this entry, the V and J calls and clone size follow TCRdb and not the study's own pipeline. In this sample the table shows over 15,000 distinct CDR3 sequences, 44% of which occur a single time. 44% of the sample comes from the top ten.

The CDR3 measures 11 amino acids from cysteine to phenylalanine. Only the CDR3 DNA stays, 33 bases, in frame from base 1. V and J lose 5 bases and 7 bases, and a span of 9 bases separates them. The germline V gene encodes CDR1 MNHEY and CDR2 SMNVEV (reference sequence). The TCR was taken from a donor of 50 years or more with non-small cell lung cancer. Sample: PBMCs, taken before or after stereotactic body radiation therapy (not recorded which). The sequence is built from TRBV27 and TRBJ2-7, with the D gene possibly TRBD1 or TRBD2, each one fitting 6 bases. The CDR3 region has the sequence CASSKGGEQYF. Read as DNA, the sequence is TGTGCCAGCAGTAAGGGGGGAGAGCAGTACTTC.